This TCR beta chain was sequenced during a study of T-cell reconstitution after alpha-beta-depleted transplantation in children. This clonotype was seen ten or more times. CDR3 length: 12 amino acids. V was pared by 6 bases and J by 8 bases, with 11 bases between. Preparing the TCRbeta library involved the use of unique molecular identifiers. TCRdb reprocessed the PCR reads via MiXCR and lists one record per CDR3 protein. In the table there are nearly 400,000 distinct CDR3 sequences, around 21% of which are singletons. The material sequenced was PBMCs from the stem cell graft donor, taken from the stem cell graft. This chain joins TRBV12-3 or TRBV12-4 and TRBJ2-1, with a weak D call TRBD1 (5 bases). The sequence derives from a human donor who donated a stem cell graft to a child with acute myeloid leukemia. CDR3 region: CASSTTRDEQFF. The CDR3 nucleotides read TGTGCCAGCAGCACCACCAGGGATGAGCAGTTCTTC.